This T cell receptor beta chain was obtained from a study of T cells in Graves' hyperthyroidism and ophthalmopathy (dated by TCRdb to the late 2010s). In the study overall: To identify TCR V-J signatures that set the groups apart, the researchers used a discovery cohort of about a hundred patients, made up of about 44 with Graves' ophthalmopathy and about 60 with stable Graves' hyperthyroidism. Prospective prediction of ophthalmopathy was tested in an independent validation cohort of fewer than 20 hyperthyroidism patients and some 17 patients who later progressed to ophthalmopathy. The 90 to 100 discovery patients were randomly split 7:3 into training and test sets. In addition, the study compared T-cell repertoires in thyroid tissue and in blood from several Graves' hyperthyroidism patients. After sampling, hyperthyroidism patients received methimazole starting at 30 mg daily, and ophthalmopathy patients received high-dose intravenous methylprednisolone. TCR Vbeta CDR3 sequencing of some 140 peripheral blood samples (approximately 44 ophthalmopathy, 75 hyperthyroidism and roughly 17 progressor patients) is reported in the paper.

There are many counts of this clonotype. What antigen it recognizes has not been identified. Base-call qualities are not available, and no considerably larger clone is one nucleotide away. Amplification of TCR beta CDR3 regions was carried out from RNA transcripts. A first-round RT-PCR of the TCR CDR3 used the HTBI primer set with the Qiagen OneStep RT-PCR kit. Libraries were constructed in a second round of multiplex PCR, after which size selection and purification were performed. Libraries were sequenced paired-end with 100 bp reads on an Illumina HiSeq2000. Per the source publication's procedure: SOAPnuke was used to process the raw data, with reads discarded if the reads contained adapters or uncalled bases, had a mean Phred below 15, or lacked an exact constant-primer or identifier match. High-quality paired reads were merged with COPE v1.2.5, and unique nucleotide sequences were defined as clonotypes. MiTCR v1.1 was used to align clonotypes to the IMGT TRBV, TRBD and TRBJ reference segments. The analysis was restricted to V-J combinations with a frequency above 0.0001, which together covered just over 99% of the repertoires. The TCS score was defined as F50 (clonal expansion) divided by E x V (chaos), with BLOSUM62-based TCRdist calculated between CDR3 peptides within each V-J. Welch's t-statistics and random forest reduced approximately 520 V-J features to roughly 13, which were used in a naive Bayes classifier (R e1071). Thyroid-blood repertoire similarity was quantified with the Morisita-Horn index. Through fastp at Q25 and MiXCR, TCRdb rebuilt clones from the public reads, retaining in-frame beta chains. CDR3 protein duplicates are merged, each entry listing the most common genes and DNA. The V and J calls were not made by the authors but by TCRdb's processing. Here the sample has a few hundred thousand distinct CDR3 sequences; 46% occur a single time. Around 8% of the sample goes to the ten largest clones.

What the study reported, not specific to this receptor: Most expanded thyroid clonotypes (frequency above 0.001) were also detected in blood, suggesting blood repertoires may reflect thyroid immune responses. In validation, the model predicted progression to ophthalmopathy a median of roughly 6.5 months before onset, with roughly 71% sensitivity and roughly 72% specificity. A model built on a 13 V-J signature distinguished ophthalmopathy from stable hyperthyroidism, reaching 85% to 90% sensitivity and 81.08% specificity in cross-validation and 80%/75% in testing. No statistical method was used to fix the sample size in advance, and group allocation was not hidden from the investigators.

A patient counted as having stable Graves' hyperthyroidism if no progression to ophthalmopathy occurred over 18 months of follow-up. The hyperthyroidism patients were between 18 and 65 years old and newly diagnosed, with a disease duration of less than 2 months. Exclusion was applied to patients with uncontrolled infections, other autoimmune diseases, pregnancy or lactation. Diagnoses were based on clinical symptoms, serum thyroxine and TRAb, thyroid ultrasound and orbital computed tomography. Total RNA was extracted with Trizol reagent, and quality was checked on an Agilent 2100 Bioanalyzer. There are 15 amino acids in the CDR3, from cysteine to phenylalanine inclusive. Here the CDR3 DNA is all that survives: 45 bases in frame from base 1. Relative to germline, V is 0 bases shorter and J is 5 bases shorter, with 13 bases between their ends. CDR1 and CDR2 were assigned from the germline V gene as LGHNA and YNFKEQ.

The source of this sequence is a woman younger than 30 with Graves' hyperthyroidism. Sequencing input: peripheral blood or thyroid tissue (not recorded which). The V and J segments used are TRBV4-2 and TRBJ2-5; a tentative D match to TRBD2 spans 5 bases. This receptor has the CDR3 CASSQDLVREETQYF. The base sequence is TGTGCCAGCAGCCAAGATTTGGTTAGGGAGGAGACCCAGTACTTC.